This T cell receptor (beta chain) was retrieved from a study of blood T cell repertoires in COVID-19. Study in general: Sites across the United States, Italy and Spain contributed samples from acute and convalescent COVID-19. PBMCs, B-cell-depleted T cells, or T cells were the source of the cDNA or gDNA that made up the material.

The CDR3 consists of 14 residues. Germline assignment: CDR1 MNHEY and CDR2 SMNVEV (reference sequence). V was trimmed by 4 bases and J by 9 bases, leaving 13 bases between them. Per the authors' pipeline: Nucleated cell counts were estimated from reference gene primer amplification. The data were produced by immunoSEQ multiplex PCR, yet TCRdb's version contains in-frame clones alone and is incomplete. For V, J and clone size, that table is used; D and trimming come from the DNA. This table holds about 110,000 clones, over 65% found once. In this sample, this clone turned up once. The chain carries TRBV27 and TRBJ1-6; D is uncertain. Sequencing used peripheral blood. The TCR comes from a middle-aged woman with acute or convalescent COVID-19. The CDR3 DNA sequence: TGTGCCAGCAGTTCGCCTAGCTTGGGTTCACCCCTCCACTTT. This translates into CASSSPSLGSPLHF.